The 14 T cell receptor beta chains below were found in one sample sequenced in a study of T cell repertoires in cytomegalovirus infection (dated by TCRdb to the late 2010s). Sequencing instrument: Illumina HiSeq 1500. The public reads were reanalyzed by TCRdb: fastp trimming at Q25, MiXCR alignment, in-frame beta chains only. Identical CDR3 proteins give one entry, which carries the most common genes and DNA. The sample table holds around 300,000 distinct CDR3 sequences, of which 9% to 9.5% were seen once. The top ten constitute over 3.5% of the sample. The sample was PBMCs. The source is a human donor in good health (CMV status not recorded). Some clones in this sample may be carry-over from other donors' samples.

This clonotype was counted between two and nine times. V usage is TRBV12-3 or TRBV12-4 and J usage is TRBJ2-1, with 10 bases aligning to TRBD1. After removal of 0 bases from V and 14 bases from J, the junction contained 1 base not matched to a gene. The CDR3 contains 12 residues. CDR3 in amino acids: CASSLAGQGEFF. CDR3 nucleotide sequence: TGTGCCAGCAGTTTAGCCGGACAGGGGGAGTTCTTC.

The J gene is TRBJ2-3, the V gene TRBV7-6; no firm D call. The V and J ends lost 3 bases and 0 bases respectively, with 19 bases between them. The CDR3 is 18 amino acids. Germline CDR1 reads SGHVS; CDR2 reads FNYEAQ. CDR3 DNA sequence: TGTGCCAGCAGCTTGCTTAATCCGAAACTTCGTAGCACAGATACGCAGTATTTT. Its protein is CASSLLNPKLRSTDTQYF.

The chain is built from TRBV6-2 or TRBV6-3 and TRBJ2-1, with no clear D. V gave up 2 bases and J gave up 6 bases, with 5 bases separating them. This CDR3 spans 12 amino acids. CDR1 is MNHEY, CDR2 SVGEGT, per germline. The CDR3 nucleotides are TGTGCCAGCAGTTACAGATCCAATGAGCAGTTCTTC. It codes for CASSYRSNEQFF.

This clonotype has at least ten counts. The chain is built from TRBV7-2 and TRBJ2-7, with D unclear. V was trimmed by 7 bases and J by 0 bases, leaving 10 bases between them. CDR3 length: 13 amino acids. Germline V lookup: CDR1 SGHTA, CDR2 FQGNSA. CDR3 in DNA: TGTGCCAGCAAGGGTTACAGCTCCTACGAGCAGTACTTC. Its translation: CASKGYSSYEQYF.

This clonotype turned up a few times. This rearrangement joins TRBV7-9 to TRBJ2-3; TRBD2 matches 10 bases. From germline, CDR1 is SEHNR and CDR2 FQNEAQ (reference sequence). Unmatched junction bases numbered 5, after V lost 1 base and J lost 1 base. The CDR3 covers 17 residues. The CDR3 protein is CASSLELAGFGTDTQYF. The DNA of the CDR3 is TGTGCCAGCAGCTTAGAACTAGCGGGATTTGGCACAGATACGCAGTATTTT.

Only a few counts were recorded for this clonotype. This chain joins TRBV10-3 and TRBJ1-1; TRBD1 aligns across 9 bases. Germline assignment: CDR1 ENHRY and CDR2 SYGVKD. CDR3 size: 14 residues. V lost 7 bases to trimming and J lost 1 base; unmatched junction nucleotides: 4. CDR3 nucleotides: TGTGCCATCAAATCGACAGGGGGGAACACTGAAGCTTTCTTT. It encodes CAIKSTGGNTEAFF.

The CDR3 bases are TGTGCCAGCAGTCCTAGCGTGTACTACGAGCAGTACTTC. Amino acids: CASSPSVYYEQYF. The chain uses TRBV6-6 and TRBJ2-7; TRBD2 might be the D (6 bases). Germline loops: CDR1 MNHNY, CDR2 SVGAGI (reference sequence). This CDR3 has 13 amino acids. V lost 5 bases and J 3 bases, leaving 11 bases between the germline ends.

The chain joins TRBV5-1 to TRBJ2-1; D is undetermined. Per germline, CDR1 SGHRS and CDR2 YFSETQ. The V end was cut by 1 base, the J end by 2 bases, with 10 bases between. The CDR3 contains 15 residues. CDR3 nucleotides: TGCGCCAGCAGCTTGATGGTAGCCGCCTACAATGAGCAGTTCTTC. Its translation is CASSLMVAAYNEQFF.

About this clonotype itself: A single base separates this from a much larger clone, so it may be a read error. This rearrangement joins TRBV7-3 to TRBJ2-2; D may be TRBD1 (6 bases). CDR3 size: 13 residues. Germline-derived CDR1 and CDR2 are SGHTA and FQGTGA. The CDR3 DNA is TGTGCCAGCAGCTTAATGGGGGCCGGGGAGCCGTTTTTT. Protein: CASSLMGAGEPFF.

The chain employs TRBV19 and TRBJ2-5; TRBD1 matches at 8 bases. Germline assignment: CDR1 LNHDA and CDR2 SQIVND (reference sequence). V gave up 3 bases and J gave up 5 bases; unmatched junction bases: 8. The CDR3 runs 15 residues. Written as DNA, the CDR3 is TGTGCCAGTAGTATTGTGCGCAGGGGGCAGGAGACCCAGTACTTC. Translating gives CASSIVRRGQETQYF.

This clonotype has a handful of counts. This chain connects TRBV6-2 or TRBV6-3 to TRBJ2-7, with 7 bases identical to TRBD2. Trimming removed 6 bases from V and 7 bases from J; junction bases left unmatched: 12. Germline values: CDR1 MNHEY, CDR2 SVGEGT. CDR3 size: 14 residues. As DNA, the CDR3 is TGTGCCAGCAGACCCTCGGGGAGGGCGGAAGAGCAGTACTTC. It specifies CASRPSGRAEEQYF.

This chain joins TRBV28 and TRBJ1-6, with unresolved D. Germline V gene data show CDR1 as MDHEN and CDR2 as SYDVKM. V dropped 8 bases and J dropped 10 bases, with 15 bases sitting between them. The CDR3 contains 13 residues. The CDR3 here is CASHVRVVSPLHF. The CDR3, as DNA: TGTGCCAGCCACGTTCGGGTAGTGTCACCCCTCCACTTT.

This clonotype was observed at least ten times. V usage is TRBV4-1 and J usage is TRBJ1-2; 7 bases align to TRBD1. V lost 2 bases to trimming and J lost 1 base; unmatched junction nucleotides: 10. Germline CDR1 is MGHRA and CDR2 is YSYEKL. The CDR3 runs to 17 residues. The CDR3 DNA follows: TGCGCCAGCAGCCAACCGGGACAGCGAATAAGTAACTATGGCTACACCTTC. This sequence encodes CASSQPGQRISNYGYTF.

The V gene is TRBV28, the J gene TRBJ2-7, with 7 bases identical to TRBD1. V trimming: 5 bases; J trimming: 5 bases; junction bases outside the gene matches: 9. The CDR3 spans 14 residues. Germline assignment: CDR1 MDHEN and CDR2 SYDVKM. Written as DNA, the CDR3 is TGTGCCAGCAGTCCCCACCGACAGGGTCACGAGCAGTACTTC. It encodes CASSPHRQGHEQYF.